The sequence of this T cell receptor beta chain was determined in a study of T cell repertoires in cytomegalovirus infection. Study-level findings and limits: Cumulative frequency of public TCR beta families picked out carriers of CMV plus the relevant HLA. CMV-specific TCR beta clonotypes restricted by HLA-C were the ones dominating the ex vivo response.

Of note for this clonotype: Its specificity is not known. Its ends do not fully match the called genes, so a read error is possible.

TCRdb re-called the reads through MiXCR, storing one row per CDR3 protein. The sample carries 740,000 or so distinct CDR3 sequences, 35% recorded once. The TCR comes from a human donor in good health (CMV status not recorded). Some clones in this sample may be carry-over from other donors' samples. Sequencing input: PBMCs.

CDR3 sequence (DNA): TGTGCCAGCAGCCAAGCAGCAGGAGCGGGCACAGATACGCAGTATTTT. Its protein product is CASSQAAGAGTDTQYF. The chain combines TRBV4-1 with TRBJ2-3, with a weak D call TRBD2 (5 bases). Germline CDR1 and CDR2: MGHRA and YSYEKL. This CDR3 comprises 16 residues.